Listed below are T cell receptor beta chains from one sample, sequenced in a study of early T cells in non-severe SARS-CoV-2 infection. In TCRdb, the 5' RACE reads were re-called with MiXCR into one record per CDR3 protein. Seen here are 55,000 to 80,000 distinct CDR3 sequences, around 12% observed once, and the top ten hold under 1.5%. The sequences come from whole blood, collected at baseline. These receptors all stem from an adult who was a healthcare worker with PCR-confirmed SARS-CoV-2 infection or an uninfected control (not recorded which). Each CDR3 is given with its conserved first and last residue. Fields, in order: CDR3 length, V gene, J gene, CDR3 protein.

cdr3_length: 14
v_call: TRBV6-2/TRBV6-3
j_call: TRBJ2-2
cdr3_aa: CATRTSGDTGELFF

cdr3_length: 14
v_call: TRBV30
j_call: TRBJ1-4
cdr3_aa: CAWSPLSGSEKLFF

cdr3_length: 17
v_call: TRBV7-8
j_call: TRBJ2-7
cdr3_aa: CASTRLAGVSGTWEQYF

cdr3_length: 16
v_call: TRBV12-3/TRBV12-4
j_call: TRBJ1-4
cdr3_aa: CASSLYKGATNEKLFF

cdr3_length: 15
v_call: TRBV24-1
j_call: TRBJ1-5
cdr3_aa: CATSKGTGGSQPQHF

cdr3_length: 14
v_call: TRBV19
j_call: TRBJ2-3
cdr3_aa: CASSSPQRDRTQYF

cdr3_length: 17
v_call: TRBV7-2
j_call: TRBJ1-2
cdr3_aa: CASSRTLRTGQSDGYTF

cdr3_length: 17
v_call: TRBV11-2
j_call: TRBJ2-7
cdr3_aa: CASSLFVGGTSPNEQYF

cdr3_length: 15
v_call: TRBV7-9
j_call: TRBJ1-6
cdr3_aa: CASSTTGGGRSPLHF

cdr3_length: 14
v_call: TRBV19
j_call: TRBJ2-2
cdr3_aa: CASSMSVFAGELFF

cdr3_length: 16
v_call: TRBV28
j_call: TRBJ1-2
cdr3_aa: CASTDDRDRGRFGYTF

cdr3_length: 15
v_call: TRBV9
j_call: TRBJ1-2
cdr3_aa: CASSPGDRDLYGYTF

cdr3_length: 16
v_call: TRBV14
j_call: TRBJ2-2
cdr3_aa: CASGDGRTPNTGELFF

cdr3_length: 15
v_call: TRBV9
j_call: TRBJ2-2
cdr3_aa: CASSVGHVNTGELFF

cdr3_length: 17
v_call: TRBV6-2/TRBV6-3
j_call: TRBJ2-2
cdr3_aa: CASSLQLDSPNTGELFF

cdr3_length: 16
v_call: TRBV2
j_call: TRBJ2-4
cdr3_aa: CASSDPAGTGWNIQYF

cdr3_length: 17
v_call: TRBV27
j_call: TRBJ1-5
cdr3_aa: CASSLGAGENSNQPQHF

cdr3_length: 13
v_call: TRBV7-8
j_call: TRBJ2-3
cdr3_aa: CASSLVSSDTQYF

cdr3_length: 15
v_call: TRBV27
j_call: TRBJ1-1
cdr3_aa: CASSTTGGKNTEAFF

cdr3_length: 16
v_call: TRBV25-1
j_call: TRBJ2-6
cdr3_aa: CASSRVQTTGANVLTF

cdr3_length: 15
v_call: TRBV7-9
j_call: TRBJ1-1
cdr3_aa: CASSLDGRGLAEAFF

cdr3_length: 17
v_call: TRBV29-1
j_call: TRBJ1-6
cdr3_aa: CSVEDGTGGPWDSPLHF

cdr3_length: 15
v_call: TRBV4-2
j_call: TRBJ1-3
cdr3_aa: CASSQEWLSGNTIYF

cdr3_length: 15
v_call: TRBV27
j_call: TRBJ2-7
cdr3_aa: CASSTSGVSSYEQYF

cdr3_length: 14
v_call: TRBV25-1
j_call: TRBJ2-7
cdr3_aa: CASRATSGYYEQYF

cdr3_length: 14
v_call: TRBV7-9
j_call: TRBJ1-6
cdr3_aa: CASSRDRENSPLHF

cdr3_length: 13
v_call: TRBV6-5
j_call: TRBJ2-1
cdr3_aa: CAGSSPLTSEQFF

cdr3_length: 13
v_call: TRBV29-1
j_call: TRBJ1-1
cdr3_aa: CSVAGQTNTEAFF

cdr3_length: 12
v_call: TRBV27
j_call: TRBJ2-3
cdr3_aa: CASSWGTDTQYF

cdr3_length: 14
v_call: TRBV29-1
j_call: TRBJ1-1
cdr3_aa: CSVVVVQLNTEAFF

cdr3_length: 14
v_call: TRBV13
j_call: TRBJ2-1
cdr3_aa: CASSPRTGFDEQFF

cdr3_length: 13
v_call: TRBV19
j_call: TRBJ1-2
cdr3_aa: CASSRRQGGGYTF

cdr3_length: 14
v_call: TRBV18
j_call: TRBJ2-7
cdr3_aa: CASSGGQSIYEQYF

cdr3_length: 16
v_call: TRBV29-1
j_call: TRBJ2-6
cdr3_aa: CSPDGTYSSGANVLTF

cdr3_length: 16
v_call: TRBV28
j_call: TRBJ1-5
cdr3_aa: CASRRRGQGFSQPQHF

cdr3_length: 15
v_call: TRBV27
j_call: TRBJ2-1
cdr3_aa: CASSSGTSQFNEQFF

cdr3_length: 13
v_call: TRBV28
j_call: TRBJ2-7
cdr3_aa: CASSGSPSYEQYF

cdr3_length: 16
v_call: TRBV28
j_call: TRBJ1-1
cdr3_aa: CASSLHGGARDTEAFF

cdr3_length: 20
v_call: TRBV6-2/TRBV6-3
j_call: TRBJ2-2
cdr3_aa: CASSSDRVTGRITNTGELFF

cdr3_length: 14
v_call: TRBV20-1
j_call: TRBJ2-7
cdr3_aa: CSARTPGNSYEQYF

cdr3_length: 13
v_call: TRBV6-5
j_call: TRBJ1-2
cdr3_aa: CASSPPGTGVPTF

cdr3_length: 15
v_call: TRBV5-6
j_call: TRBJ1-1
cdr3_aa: CASSLVRQGDTEAFF

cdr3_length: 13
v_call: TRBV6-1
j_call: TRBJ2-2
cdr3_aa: CASSEPNTGELFF

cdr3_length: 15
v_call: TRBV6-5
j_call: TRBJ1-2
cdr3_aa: CASSLTGGANYGYTF

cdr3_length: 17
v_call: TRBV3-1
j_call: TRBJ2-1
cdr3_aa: CASSQTSGTRRYNEQFF

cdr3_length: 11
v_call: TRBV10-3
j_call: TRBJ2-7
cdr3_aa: CAISEFGEQYF

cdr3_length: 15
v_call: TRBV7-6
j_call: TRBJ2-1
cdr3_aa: CASSLEYRGRGEQFF

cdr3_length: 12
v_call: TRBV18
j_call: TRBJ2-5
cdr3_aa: CASSDREETQYF

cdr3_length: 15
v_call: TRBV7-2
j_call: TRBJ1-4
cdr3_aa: CASSLVRQTNEKLFF

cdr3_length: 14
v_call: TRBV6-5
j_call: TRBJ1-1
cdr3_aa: CASRLGVMNTEAFF

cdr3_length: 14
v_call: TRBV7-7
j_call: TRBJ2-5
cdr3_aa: CASSGSGGQETQYF

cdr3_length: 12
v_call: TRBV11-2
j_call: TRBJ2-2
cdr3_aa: CASSLVPGELFF